This TCR beta chain originates from a study of T cell changes during pregnancy in multiple sclerosis. Repertoires were generated with immunoSEQ multiplex PCR, while TCRdb's copy carries only in-frame clones and drops some. The sample holds around 75,000 clones; roughly 90% are singletons and the top ten take around 0.96%. Germline assignment: CDR1 SGHVS and CDR2 FQNEAQ. The trim removed 5 bases at V and 8 bases at J, leaving 4 bases unmatched. CDR3 length: 12 residues. The V and J genes are TRBV7-8 and TRBJ1-1, with TRBD1 matching over 8 bases. The sequence came from a female donor in good health, enrolled as a control in a pregnancy study. The sequences come from peripheral blood, collected in the first trimester of pregnancy. The CDR3 DNA reads as TGTGCCAGCAGCCTCGACAGGGGAGAAGCTTTCTTT. It encodes CASSLDRGEAFF.